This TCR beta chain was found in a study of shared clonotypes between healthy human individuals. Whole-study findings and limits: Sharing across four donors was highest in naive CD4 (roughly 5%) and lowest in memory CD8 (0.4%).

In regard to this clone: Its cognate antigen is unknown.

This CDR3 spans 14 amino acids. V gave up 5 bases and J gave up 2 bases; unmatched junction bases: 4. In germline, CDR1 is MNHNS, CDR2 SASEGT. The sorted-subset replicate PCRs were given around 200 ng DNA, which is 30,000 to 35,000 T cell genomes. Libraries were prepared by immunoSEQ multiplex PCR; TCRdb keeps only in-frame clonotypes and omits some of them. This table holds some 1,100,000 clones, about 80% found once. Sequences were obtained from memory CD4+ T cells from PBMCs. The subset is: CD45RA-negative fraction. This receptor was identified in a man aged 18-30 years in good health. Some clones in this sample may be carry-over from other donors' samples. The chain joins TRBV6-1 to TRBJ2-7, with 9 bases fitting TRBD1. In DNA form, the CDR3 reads TGTGCCAGCAGTCCGAGGACAGGGGCCTACGAGCAGTACTTC. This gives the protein CASSPRTGAYEQYF.